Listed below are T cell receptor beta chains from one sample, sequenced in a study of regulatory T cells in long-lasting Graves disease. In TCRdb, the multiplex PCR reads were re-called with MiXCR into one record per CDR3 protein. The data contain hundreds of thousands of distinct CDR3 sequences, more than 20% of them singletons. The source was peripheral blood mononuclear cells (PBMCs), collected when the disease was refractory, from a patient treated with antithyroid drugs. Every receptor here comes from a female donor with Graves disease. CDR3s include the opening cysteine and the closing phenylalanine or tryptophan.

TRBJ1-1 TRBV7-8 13 CASRQRLSTEAFF
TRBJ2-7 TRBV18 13 CASSPSGIKEQYF
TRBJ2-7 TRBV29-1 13 CSVLKSSTYEQYF
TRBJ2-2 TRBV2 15 CASSDQGEGAGELFF
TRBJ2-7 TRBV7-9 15 CASSLVKTPNYEQYF
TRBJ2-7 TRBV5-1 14 CASSQGIGSYEQYF
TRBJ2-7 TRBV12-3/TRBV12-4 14 CASSSGQGTGEQYF
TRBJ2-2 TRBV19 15 CASKTQTGRTGELFF
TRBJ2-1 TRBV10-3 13 CAISGFSLNEQFF
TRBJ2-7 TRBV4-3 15 CASSLTPGQGYEQYF